This is a list of T cell receptor beta chains from one sample in a study of breast tumors, draining lymph nodes, adjacent tissues. TCRdb called the multiplex PCR reads again in MiXCR, with one record for every CDR3 protein. The table shows about 15,000 distinct CDR3 sequences, with about 45% occurring only once. The sample was tumor-adjacent breast tissue. These receptors all come from a female donor with breast cancer. Some clones in this sample may be carry-over from other donors' samples. Both conserved end residues are part of each CDR3. Fields, in order: CDR3 protein, J gene, V gene.

CASSQDPGGNTEAFF,TRBJ1-1,TRBV4-3
CASSLENRGAYNEQFF,TRBJ2-1,TRBV11-3
CASSRGPSPLHF,TRBJ1-6,TRBV6-5
CASSLALPGSGYTF,TRBJ1-2,TRBV7-9
CASTQSWGNYGYTF,TRBJ1-2,TRBV27
CASSIGVTYEQYF,TRBJ2-7,TRBV19
CASSQSRGRDEKLFF,TRBJ1-4,TRBV4-3
CSAIIPGQGANEQFF,TRBJ2-1,TRBV29-1
CASSLAGGPEEQYF,TRBJ2-7,TRBV7-2
CASSPGTGGTNTGELFF,TRBJ2-2,TRBV5-1
CASSPAYAQYF,TRBJ2-7,TRBV5-4
CASSFRGDTIYF,TRBJ1-3,TRBV11-2
CSARSVDTLSYEQYF,TRBJ2-7,TRBV20-1
CASSQDRGAQETQYF,TRBJ2-5,TRBV4-2
CASSVEKNEQFF,TRBJ2-1,TRBV9
CSVDPSGTEYNEQFF,TRBJ2-1,TRBV29-1
CATSEGTEAFF,TRBJ1-1,TRBV24-1
CASSRVTPKWIGELFF,TRBJ2-2,TRBV7-2
CSAPGTLHF,TRBJ1-6,TRBV20-1
CASSDGAGESETQYF,TRBJ2-5,TRBV6-1
CSARDGLADSTDTQYF,TRBJ2-3,TRBV20-1
CASSLGTGINYGYTF,TRBJ1-2,TRBV11-3